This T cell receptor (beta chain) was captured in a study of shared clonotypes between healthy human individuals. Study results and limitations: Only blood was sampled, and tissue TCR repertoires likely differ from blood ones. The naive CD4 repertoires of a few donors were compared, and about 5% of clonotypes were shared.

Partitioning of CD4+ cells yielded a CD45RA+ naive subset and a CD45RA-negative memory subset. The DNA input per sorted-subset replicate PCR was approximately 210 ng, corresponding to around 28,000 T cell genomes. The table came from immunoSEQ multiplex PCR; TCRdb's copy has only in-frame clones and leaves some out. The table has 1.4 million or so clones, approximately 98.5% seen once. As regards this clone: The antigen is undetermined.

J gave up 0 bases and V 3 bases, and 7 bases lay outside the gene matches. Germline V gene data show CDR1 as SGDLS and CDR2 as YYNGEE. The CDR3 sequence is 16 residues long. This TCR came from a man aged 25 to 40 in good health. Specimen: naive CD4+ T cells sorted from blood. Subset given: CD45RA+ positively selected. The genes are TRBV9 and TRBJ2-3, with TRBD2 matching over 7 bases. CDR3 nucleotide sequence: TGTGCCAGCAGCGCCGGTTCTAGCGGAAGCACAGATACGCAGTATTTT. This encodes CASSAGSSGSTDTQYF.